This TCR beta chain was captured in a study of cytomegalovirus exposure and HLA in healthy donors. Study-wide results and limits: There was a cluster of highly shared sequence variants that was likely a sequencing artifact.

About this clone itself: The antigen remains undetermined.

V was pared by 4 bases and J by 5 bases, with 14 bases between. The CDR3 consists of 13 residues. The germline V gene encodes CDR1 SQVTM and CDR2 ANQGSEA. In the PCR, 60 Vbeta and 13 Jbeta primers were used. The method was immunoSEQ multiplex PCR; TCRdb's version includes in-frame clones alone and lacks a portion of them. Of roughly 200,000 clones listed, 65% to 85% are singletons. This chain joins TRBV29-1 and TRBJ2-5, with D possibly TRBD1 on 6 matching bases. Sequenced sample: PBMCs. The receptor was derived from a female donor in good health and CMV-seronegative. The CDR3 protein is CSVGSGVGETQYF. The CDR3 DNA reads as TGCAGCGTTGGTTCAGGGGTAGGTGAGACCCAGTACTTC.